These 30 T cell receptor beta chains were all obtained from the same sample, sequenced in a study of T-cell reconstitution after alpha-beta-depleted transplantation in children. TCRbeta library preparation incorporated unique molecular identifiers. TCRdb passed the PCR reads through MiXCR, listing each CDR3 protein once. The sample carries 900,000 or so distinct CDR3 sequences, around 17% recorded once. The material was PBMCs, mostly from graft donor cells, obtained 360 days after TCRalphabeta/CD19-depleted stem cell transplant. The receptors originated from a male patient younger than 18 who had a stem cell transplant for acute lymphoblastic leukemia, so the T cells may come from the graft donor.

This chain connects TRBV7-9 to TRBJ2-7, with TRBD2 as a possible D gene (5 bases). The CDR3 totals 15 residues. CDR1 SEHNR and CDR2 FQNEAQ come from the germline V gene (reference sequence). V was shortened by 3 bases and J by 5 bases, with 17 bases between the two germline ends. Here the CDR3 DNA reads TGTGCCAGCAGCTTTCCCGTGGGGAGAGTTGACGAGCAGTACTTC. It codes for CASSFPVGRVDEQYF.

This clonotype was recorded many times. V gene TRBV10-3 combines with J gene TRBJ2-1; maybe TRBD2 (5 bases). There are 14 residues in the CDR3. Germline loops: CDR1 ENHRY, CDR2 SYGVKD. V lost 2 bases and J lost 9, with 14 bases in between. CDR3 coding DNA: TGTGCCATCAGTGAGGAGGGCCCCACCACTGAGCAGTTCTTC. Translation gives CAISEEGPTTEQFF.

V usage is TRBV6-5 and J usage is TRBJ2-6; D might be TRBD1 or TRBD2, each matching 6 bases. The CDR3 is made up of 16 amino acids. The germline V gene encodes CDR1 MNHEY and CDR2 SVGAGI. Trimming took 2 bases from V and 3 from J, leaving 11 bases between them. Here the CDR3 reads CASSYAGGGGANVLTF. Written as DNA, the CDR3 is TGTGCCAGCAGTTACGCCGGGGGCGGTGGGGCCAACGTCCTGACTTTC.

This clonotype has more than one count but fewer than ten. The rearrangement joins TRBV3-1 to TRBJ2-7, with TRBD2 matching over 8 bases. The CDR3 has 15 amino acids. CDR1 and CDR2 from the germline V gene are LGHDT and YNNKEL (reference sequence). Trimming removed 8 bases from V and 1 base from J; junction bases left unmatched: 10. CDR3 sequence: CASSGTSRASYEQYF. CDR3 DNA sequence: TGTGCCAGCTCCGGGACTAGTCGGGCTTCCTACGAGCAGTACTTC.

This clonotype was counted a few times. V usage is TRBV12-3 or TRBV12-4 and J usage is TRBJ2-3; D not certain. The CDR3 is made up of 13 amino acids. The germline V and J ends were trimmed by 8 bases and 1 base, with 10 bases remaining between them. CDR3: CASFDKGTDTQYF. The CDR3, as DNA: TGTGCCAGCTTCGACAAGGGCACAGATACGCAGTATTTT.

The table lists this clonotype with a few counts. The CDR3 bases are TGTGCCACCAGTGATTGGGTTGCGGAGACCCAGTACTTC. It is translated as CATSDWVAETQYF. The V call is TRBV24-1, the J call TRBJ2-5; no reliable D call. The V end lost 2 bases, the J end lost 5 bases, and 8 bases lay between the germline ends. Germline values: CDR1 KGHDR, CDR2 SFDVKD. The length of the CDR3 is 13 residues.

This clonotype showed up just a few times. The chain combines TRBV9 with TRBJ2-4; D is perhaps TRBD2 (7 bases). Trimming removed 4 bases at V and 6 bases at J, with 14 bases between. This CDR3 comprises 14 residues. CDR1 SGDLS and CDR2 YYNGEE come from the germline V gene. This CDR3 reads CASSLGGASNIQYF. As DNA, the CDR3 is TGTGCCAGCAGCCTAGGGGGGGCGTCAAACATTCAGTACTTC.

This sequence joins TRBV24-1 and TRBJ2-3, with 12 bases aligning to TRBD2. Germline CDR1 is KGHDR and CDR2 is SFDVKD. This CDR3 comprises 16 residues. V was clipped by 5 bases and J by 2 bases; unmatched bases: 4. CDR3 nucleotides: TGTGCCACCAGTGCCACTAGCGGGAGGTCCACAGATACGCAGTATTTT. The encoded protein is CATSATSGRSTDTQYF.

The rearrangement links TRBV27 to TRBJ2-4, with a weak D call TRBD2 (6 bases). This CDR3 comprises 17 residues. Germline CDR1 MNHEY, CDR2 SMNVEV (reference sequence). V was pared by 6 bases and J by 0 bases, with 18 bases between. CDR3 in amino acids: CASSKNWGDGAKNIQYF. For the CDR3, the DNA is TGTGCCAGCAGCAAAAATTGGGGGGATGGAGCCAAAAACATTCAGTACTTC.

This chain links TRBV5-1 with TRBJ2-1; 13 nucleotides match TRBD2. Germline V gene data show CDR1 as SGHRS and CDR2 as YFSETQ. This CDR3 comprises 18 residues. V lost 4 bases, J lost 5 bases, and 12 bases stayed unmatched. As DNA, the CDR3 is TGCGCCAGCAGCCGCCCCGGGACTAGCGGGACTCGGAACAATGAGCAGTTCTTC. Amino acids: CASSRPGTSGTRNNEQFF.

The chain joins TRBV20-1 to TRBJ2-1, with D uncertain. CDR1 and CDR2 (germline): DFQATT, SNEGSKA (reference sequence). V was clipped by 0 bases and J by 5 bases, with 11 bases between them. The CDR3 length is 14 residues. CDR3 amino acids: CSARDSWLHNEQFF. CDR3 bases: TGCAGTGCTAGAGATTCTTGGCTCCACAATGAGCAGTTCTTC.

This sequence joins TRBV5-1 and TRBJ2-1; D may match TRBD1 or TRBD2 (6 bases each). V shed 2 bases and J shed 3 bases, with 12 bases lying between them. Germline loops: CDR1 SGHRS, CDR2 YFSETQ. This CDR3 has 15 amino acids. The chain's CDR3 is CASSFRLGGYNEQFF. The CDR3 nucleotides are TGCGCCAGCAGCTTTCGACTAGGGGGCTACAATGAGCAGTTCTTC. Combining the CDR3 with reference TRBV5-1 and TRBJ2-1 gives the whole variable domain KAGVTQTPRYLIKTRGQQVTLSCSPISGHRSVSWYQQTPGQGLQFLFEYFSETQRNKGNFPGRFSGRQFSNSRSEMNVSTLELGDSALYLCASSFRLGGYNEQFFGPGTRLTVL.

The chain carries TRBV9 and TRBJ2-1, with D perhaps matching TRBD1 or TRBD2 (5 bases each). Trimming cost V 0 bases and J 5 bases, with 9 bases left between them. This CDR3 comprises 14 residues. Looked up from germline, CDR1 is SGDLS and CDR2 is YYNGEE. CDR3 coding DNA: TGTGCCAGCAGCGTAGTCGGGGCTAACAATGAGCAGTTCTTC. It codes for CASSVVGANNEQFF. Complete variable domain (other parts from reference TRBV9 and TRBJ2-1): DSGVTQTPKHLITATGQRVTLRCSPRSGDLSVYWYQQSLDQGLQFLIQYYNGEERAKGNILERFSAQQFPDLHSELNLSSLELGDSALYFCASSVVGANNEQFFGPGTRLTVL.

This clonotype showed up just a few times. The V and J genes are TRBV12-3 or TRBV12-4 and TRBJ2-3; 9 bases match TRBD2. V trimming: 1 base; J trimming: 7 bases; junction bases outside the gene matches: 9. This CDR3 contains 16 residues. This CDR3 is CASSLVVSGRKHTQYF. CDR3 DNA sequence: TGTGCCAGCAGTTTAGTAGTGAGCGGGAGGAAACATACGCAGTATTTT.

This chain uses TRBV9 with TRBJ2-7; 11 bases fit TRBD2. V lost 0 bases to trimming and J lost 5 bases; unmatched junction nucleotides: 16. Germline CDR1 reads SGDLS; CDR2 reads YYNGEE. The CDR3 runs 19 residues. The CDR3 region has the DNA TGTGCCAGCAGCGTAGGAGGTTCCACACTAGCGGGAGTGGTCAACGAGCAGTACTTC. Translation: CASSVGGSTLAGVVNEQYF. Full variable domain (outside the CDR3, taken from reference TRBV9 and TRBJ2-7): DSGVTQTPKHLITATGQRVTLRCSPRSGDLSVYWYQQSLDQGLQFLIQYYNGEERAKGNILERFSAQQFPDLHSELNLSSLELGDSALYFCASSVGGSTLAGVVNEQYFGPGTRLTVT.

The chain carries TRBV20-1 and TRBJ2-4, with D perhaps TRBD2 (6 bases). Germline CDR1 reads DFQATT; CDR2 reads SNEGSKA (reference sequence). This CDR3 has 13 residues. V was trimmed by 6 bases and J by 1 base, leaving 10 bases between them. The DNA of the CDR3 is TGCAGTGCCAGGGCGGGGGCCAAAAACATTCAGTACTTC. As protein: CSARAGAKNIQYF.

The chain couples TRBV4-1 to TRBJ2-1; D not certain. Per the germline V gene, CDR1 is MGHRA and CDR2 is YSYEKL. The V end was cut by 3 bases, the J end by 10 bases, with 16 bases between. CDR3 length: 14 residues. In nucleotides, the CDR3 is TGCGCCAGCAGCCAGCCCTTGCGCGATCGGGAGCAGTTCTTC. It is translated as CASSQPLRDREQFF.

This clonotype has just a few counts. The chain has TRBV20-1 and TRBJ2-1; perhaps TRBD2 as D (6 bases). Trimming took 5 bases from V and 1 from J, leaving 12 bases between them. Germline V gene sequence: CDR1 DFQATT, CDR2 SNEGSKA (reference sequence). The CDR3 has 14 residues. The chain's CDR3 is CSAEVSGSYNEQFF. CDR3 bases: TGCAGTGCTGAGGTTAGCGGATCCTACAATGAGCAGTTCTTC.

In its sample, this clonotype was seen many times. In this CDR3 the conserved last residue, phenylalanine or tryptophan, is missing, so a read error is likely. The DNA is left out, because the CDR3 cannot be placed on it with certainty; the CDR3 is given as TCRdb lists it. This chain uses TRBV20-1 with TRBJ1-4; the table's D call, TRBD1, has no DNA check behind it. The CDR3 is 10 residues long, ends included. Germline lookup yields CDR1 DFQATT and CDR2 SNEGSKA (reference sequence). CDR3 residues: CSARDRGRRP.

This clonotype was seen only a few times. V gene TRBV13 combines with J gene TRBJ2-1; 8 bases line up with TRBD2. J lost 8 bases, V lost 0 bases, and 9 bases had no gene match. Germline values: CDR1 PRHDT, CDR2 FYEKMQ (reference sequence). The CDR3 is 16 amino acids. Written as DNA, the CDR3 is TGTGCCAGCAGCTTAGGATTCGAGCGGGAGCCCCATGAGCAGTTCTTC. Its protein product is CASSLGFEREPHEQFF.

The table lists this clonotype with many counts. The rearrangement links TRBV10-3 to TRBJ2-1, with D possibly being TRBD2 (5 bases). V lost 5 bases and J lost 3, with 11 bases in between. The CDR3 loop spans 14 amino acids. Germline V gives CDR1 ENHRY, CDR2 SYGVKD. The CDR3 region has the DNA TGTGCCATCAGTCGAAGGGAGAACTACAATGAGCAGTTCTTC. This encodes CAISRRENYNEQFF.

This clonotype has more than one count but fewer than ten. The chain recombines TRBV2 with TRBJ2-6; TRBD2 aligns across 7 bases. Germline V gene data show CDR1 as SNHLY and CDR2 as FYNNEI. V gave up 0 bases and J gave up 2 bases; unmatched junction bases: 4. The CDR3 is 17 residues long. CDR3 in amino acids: CASSEAVGGAGANVLTF. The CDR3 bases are TGTGCCAGCAGTGAAGCTGTGGGAGGGGCTGGGGCCAACGTCCTGACTTTC.

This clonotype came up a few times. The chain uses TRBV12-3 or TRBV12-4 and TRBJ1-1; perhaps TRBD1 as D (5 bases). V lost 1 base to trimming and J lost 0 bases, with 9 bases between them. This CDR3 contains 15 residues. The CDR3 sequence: CASSLGGTVNTEAFF. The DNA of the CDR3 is TGTGCCAGCAGTTTAGGTGGGACGGTGAACACTGAAGCTTTCTTT.

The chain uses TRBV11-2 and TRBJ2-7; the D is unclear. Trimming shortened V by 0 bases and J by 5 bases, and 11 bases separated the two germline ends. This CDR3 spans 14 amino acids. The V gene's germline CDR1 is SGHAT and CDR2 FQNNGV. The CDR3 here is CASSLDGLRNEQYF. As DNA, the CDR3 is TGTGCCAGCAGCTTAGACGGGCTTAGGAACGAGCAGTACTTC.

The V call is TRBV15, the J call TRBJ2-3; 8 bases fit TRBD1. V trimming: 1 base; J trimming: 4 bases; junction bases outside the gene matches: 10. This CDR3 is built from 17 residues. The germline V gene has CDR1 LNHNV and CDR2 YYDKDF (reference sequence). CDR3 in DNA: TGTGCCACCAGCAGAGGTAGTTGGGACAGGAGTGCAGATACGCAGTATTTT. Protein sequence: CATSRGSWDRSADTQYF.

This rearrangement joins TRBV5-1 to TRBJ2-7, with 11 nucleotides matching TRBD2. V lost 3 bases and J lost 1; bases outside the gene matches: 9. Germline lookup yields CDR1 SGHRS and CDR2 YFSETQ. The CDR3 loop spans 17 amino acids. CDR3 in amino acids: CASSSIAGGPSSYEQYF. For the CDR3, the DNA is TGCGCCAGCAGCTCGATAGCGGGAGGGCCTTCGTCCTACGAGCAGTACTTC. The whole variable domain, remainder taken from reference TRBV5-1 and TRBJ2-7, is KAGVTQTPRYLIKTRGQQVTLSCSPISGHRSVSWYQQTPGQGLQFLFEYFSETQRNKGNFPGRFSGRQFSNSRSEMNVSTLELGDSALYLCASSSIAGGPSSYEQYFGPGTRLTVT.

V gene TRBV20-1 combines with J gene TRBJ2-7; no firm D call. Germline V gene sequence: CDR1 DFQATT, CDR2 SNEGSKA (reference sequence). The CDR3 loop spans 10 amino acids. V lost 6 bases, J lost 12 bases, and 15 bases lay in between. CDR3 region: CSAPRLNMYF. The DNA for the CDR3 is TGCAGTGCGCCACGGCTCAACATGTACTTC.

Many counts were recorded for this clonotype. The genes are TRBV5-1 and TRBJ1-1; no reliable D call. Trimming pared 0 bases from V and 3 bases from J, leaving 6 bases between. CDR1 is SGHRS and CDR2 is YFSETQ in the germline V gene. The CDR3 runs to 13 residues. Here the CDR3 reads CASSLVPYTEAFF. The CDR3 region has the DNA TGCGCCAGCAGCTTGGTGCCTTACACTGAAGCTTTCTTT.

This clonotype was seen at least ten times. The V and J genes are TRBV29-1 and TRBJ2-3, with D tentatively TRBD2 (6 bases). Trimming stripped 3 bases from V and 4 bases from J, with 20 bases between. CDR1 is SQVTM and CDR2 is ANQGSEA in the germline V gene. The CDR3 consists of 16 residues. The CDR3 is CSVDLLAGSWADTQYF. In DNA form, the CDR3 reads TGCAGCGTTGACCTTCTCGCGGGATCCTGGGCAGATACGCAGTATTTT.

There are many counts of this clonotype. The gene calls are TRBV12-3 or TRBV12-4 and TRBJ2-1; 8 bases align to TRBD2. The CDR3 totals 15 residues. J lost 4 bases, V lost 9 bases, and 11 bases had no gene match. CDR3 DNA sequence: TGTGCCAGTACCACCCCTGGCGGGAGGTACAATGAGCAGTTCTTC. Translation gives CASTTPGGRYNEQFF.